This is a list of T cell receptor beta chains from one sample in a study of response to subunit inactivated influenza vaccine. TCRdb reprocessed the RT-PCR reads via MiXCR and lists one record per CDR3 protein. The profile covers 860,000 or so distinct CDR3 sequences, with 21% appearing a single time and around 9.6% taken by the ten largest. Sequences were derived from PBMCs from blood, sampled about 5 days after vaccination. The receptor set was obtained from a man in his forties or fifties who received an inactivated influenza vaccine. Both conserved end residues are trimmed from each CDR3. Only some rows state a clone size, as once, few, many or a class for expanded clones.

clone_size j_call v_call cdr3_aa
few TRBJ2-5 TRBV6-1 ASNERGRETQY
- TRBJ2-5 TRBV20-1 SARDLWETQY
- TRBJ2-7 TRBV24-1 ATPRPYEQY
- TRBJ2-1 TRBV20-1 SATSTQGGYNEQF
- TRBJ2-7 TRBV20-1 SAREPGGSSYEQY
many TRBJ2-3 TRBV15 ATSSSRGLTDTQY
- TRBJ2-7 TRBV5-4 ASSPSGTRTYEQY
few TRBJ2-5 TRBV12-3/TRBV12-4 ASSVGTFQETQY
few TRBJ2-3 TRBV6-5 ASSYSRGVVTDTQY
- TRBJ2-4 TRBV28 ASSGLYRENIQY
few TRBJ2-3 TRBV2 ASRSGTEY
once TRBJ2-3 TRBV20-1 SARTSGRDTQY
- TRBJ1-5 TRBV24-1 ATSDYGRNQPQH
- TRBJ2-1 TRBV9 ASSGAPGLAIYEQF
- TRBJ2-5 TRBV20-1 SLAGGQETQY
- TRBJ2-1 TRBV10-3 AISGGGHAYNEQF
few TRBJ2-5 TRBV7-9 ASSPRKRQETQY
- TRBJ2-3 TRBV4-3 ASSLSTGGADTQY
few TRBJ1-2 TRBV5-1 ASSLAARDRDGYT
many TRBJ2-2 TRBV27 ASSLQGYGELF
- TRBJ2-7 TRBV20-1 SAGGVTSGSYEQY
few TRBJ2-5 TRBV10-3 AIQGEGETQY
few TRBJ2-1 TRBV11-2 ASSPHRGAYNEQF
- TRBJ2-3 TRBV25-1 ASSDEVYTQY
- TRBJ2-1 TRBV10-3 AISERGQTSGDNEQF
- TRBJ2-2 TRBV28 ASSHSGGAAGELF
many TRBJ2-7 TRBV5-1 ASSRTSGYEQY
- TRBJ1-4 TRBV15 ATSSRTARGEKLF
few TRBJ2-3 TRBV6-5 ASSSQGGDTDTQY
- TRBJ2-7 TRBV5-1 ASSAPPGLAGGLDEQY
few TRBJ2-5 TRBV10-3 AISGGQGVQETQY
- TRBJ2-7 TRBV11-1 ASRRSSGYEQY
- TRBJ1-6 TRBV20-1 SGVSEGAHNSPLH
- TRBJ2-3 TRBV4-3 ASSQDFTGGTDTQY
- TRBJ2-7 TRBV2 ASSFRDRGIHEQY
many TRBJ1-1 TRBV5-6 ASSRDREGTEAF
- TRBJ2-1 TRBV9 ASSVDYSREQF
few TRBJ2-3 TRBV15 ATSRLATNTDTQY
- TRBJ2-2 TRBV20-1 SARDSSGGRTGELF
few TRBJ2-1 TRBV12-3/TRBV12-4 ASQGSGGPNEQF
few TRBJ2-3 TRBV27 ASSLLGIGRRDTQY
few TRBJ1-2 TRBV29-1 SATGTHGYT
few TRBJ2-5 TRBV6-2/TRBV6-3 ASSSGTSRRETQY
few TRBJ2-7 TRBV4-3 ASSQVPGGAYEQY
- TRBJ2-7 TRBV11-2 ASSGTAKYEQY
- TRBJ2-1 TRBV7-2 ASSFHEGGSYNEQF
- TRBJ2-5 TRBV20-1 SAKGMGLRETQY
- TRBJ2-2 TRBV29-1 SVGLLAGGFTGELF
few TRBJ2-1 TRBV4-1 ASGPLLVSGQF
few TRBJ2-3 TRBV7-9 ASSSRQGPTDTQY
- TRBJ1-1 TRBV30 AFPGTVNTEAF
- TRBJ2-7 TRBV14 ASSQSSGDSSYEQY
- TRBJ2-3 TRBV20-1 SAGVPGRGRSDTQY
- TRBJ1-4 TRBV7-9 ASSYSTGREKLF
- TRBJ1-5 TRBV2 ASGARRQEDQPQH
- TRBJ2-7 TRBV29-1 SVEGAGGSYEQY
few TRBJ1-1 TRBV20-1 SATDSWTSRNTEAF
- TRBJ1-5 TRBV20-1 SAPTGYNQPQH
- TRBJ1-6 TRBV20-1 SARDRRADRYNSPLH